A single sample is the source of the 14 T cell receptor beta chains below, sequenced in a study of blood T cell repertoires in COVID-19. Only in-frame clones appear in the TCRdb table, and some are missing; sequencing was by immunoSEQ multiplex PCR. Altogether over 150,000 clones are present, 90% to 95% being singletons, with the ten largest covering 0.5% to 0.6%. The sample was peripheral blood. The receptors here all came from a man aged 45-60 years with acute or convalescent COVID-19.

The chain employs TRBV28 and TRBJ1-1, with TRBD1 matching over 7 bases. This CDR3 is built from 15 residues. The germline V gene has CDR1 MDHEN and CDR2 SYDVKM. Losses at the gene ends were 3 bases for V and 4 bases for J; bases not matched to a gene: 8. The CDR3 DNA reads TGTGCCAGCAGTTTTCCGGACCAGGGGGGCACTGAAGCTTTCTTT. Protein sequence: CASSFPDQGGTEAFF.

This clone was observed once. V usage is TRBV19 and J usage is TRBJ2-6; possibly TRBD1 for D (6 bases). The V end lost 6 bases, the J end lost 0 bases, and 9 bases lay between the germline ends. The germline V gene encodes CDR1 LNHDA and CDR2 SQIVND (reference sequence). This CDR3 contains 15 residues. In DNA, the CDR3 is TGTGCCAGTAGACAGGGTAGCTCTGGGGCCAACGTCCTGACTTTC. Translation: CASRQGSSGANVLTF.

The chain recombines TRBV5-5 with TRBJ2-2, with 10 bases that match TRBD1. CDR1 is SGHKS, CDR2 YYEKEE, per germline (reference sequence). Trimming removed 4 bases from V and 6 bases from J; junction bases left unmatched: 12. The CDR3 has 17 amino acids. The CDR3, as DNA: TGTGCCAGCAGCCAATTCCTGGGACAGGGGATCGCCGGGGAGCTGTTTTTT. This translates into CASSQFLGQGIAGELFF.

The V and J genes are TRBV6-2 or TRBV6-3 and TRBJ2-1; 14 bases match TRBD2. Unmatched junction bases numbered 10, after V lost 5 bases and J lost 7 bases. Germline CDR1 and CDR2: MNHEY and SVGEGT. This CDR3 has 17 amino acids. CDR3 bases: TGTGCCAGCAGTGACCAGGGGACTAGCGGGAGTCGTAATGAGCAGTTCTTC. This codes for CASSDQGTSGSRNEQFF.

In DNA form, the CDR3 reads TGCGCCAGCAGCCCGCTACCGGGAAACACCGGGGAGCTGTTTTTT. Encoded protein: CASSPLPGNTGELFF. The chain carries TRBV4-1 and TRBJ2-2, with D possibly being TRBD2 (5 bases). The CDR3 is 15 amino acids. Germline assignment: CDR1 MGHRA and CDR2 YSYEKL. Trimming removed 4 bases from V and 2 bases from J, with 11 bases in between.

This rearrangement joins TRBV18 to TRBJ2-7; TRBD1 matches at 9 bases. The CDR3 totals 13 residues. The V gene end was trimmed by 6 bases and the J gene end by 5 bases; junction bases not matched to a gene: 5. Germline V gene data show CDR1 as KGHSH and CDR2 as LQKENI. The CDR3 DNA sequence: TGTGCCAGCTCCCCCGGGACAGGGAACGAGCAGTACTTC. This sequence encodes CASSPGTGNEQYF.

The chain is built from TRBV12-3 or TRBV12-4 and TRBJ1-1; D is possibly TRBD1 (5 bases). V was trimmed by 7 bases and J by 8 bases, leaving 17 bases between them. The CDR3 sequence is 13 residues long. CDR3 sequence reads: CASNMDPGGEAFF. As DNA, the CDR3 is TGTGCCAGCAATATGGACCCCGGGGGGGAAGCTTTCTTT.

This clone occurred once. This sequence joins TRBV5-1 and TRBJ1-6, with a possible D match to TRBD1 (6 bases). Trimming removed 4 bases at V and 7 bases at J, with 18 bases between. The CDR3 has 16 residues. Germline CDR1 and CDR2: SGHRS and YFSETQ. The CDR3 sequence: CASSPSSPGVNSPLHF. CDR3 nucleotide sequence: TGCGCCAGCAGCCCGTCGAGTCCAGGGGTAAATTCACCCCTCCACTTT.

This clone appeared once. The CDR3 protein is CASSPLLAASYNEQFF. The DNA of the CDR3 is TGTGCCAGCTCACCACTCCTAGCGGCCTCCTACAATGAGCAGTTCTTC. The chain is built from TRBV18 and TRBJ2-1; 7 nucleotides match TRBD2. The CDR3 sequence is 16 residues long. V trimming: 1 base; J trimming: 0 bases; junction bases outside the gene matches: 3. The germline V gene has CDR1 KGHSH and CDR2 LQKENI.

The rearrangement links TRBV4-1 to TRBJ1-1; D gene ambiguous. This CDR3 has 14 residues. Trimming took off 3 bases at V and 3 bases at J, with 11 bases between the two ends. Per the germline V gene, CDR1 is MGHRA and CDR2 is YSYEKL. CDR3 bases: TGCGCCAGCAGCCAGTTTCAGGCTGACACTGAAGCTTTCTTT. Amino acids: CASSQFQADTEAFF.

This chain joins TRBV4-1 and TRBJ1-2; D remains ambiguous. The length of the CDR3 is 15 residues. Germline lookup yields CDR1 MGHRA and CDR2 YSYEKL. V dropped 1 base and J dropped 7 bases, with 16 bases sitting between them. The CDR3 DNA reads TGCGCCAGCAGCCAAGGAGTACACAGCTCTCTTGGCTACACCTTC. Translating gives CASSQGVHSSLGYTF.

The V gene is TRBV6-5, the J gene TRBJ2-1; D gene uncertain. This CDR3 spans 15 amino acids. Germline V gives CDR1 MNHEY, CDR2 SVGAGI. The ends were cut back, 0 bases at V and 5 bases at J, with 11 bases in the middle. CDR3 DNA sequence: TGTGCCAGCAGTTACTCCGCGGTAAAGGACAATGAGCAGTTCTTC. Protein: CASSYSAVKDNEQFF.

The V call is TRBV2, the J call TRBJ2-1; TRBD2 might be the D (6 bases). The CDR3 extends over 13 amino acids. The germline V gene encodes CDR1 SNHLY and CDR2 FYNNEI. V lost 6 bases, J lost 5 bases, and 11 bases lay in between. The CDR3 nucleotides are TGTGCCAGCAGGGGACTTACCGACAATGAGCAGTTCTTC. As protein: CASRGLTDNEQFF.

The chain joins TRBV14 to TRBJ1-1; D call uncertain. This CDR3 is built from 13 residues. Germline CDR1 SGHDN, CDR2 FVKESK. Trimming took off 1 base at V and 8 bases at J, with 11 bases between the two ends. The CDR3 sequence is CASSQARVAEAFF. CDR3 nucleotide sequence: TGTGCCAGCAGCCAAGCGAGGGTCGCCGAAGCTTTCTTT.